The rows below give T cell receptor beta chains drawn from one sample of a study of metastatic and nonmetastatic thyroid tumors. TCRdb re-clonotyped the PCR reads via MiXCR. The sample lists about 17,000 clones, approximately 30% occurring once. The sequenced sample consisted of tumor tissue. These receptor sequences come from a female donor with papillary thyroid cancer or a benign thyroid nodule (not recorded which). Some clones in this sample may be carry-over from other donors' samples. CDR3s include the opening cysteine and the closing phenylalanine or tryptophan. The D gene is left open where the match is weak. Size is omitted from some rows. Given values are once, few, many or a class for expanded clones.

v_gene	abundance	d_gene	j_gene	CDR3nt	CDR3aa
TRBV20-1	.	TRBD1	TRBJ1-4	TGCAGTGCTCCATGGACAGGGCTTGCAACTAATGAAAAACTGTTTTTT	CSAPWTGLATNEKLFF
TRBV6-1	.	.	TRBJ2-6	TGTGCCAGCAGTGACGGGTCTGGGGCCAACGTCCTGACTTTC	CASSDGSGANVLTF
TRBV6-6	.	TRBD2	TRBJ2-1	TGTGCCAGCAGTTCGTTTCGCGGCGTAGCGGGGGGCTATGAGCAGTTCTTC	CASSSFRGVAGGYEQFF
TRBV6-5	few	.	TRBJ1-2	TGTGCCAGCAGTTTAGACGCGGCCCCCTATGGCTACACCTTC	CASSLDAAPYGYTF
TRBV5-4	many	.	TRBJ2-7	TGCGCCAGCAGCTTGGTATCAGGGGTAGACGAGCAGTACTTC	CASSLVSGVDEQYF
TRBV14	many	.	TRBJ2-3	TGTGCCAGCAGCCAACGGGAGTTCGCAGATACGCAGTATTTT	CASSQREFADTQYF
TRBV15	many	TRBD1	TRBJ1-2	TGTGCCACCAGCACGGGACAGGGGGTTTACTATGGCTACACCTTC	CATSTGQGVYYGYTF
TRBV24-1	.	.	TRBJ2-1	TGTGCCACCAGTGATTCTAGGTCAGGGATAGTTGATGAGCAGTTCTTC	CATSDSRSGIVDEQFF
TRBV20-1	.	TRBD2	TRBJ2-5	TGCAGTGCTCGACTAGCGTGTGGGCCTAGGGAGACCCAGTACTTC	CSARLACGPRETQYF
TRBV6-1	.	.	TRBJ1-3	TGTGCCATTCTACTCGGGACAATTGGAAACACCATATATTTT	CAILLGTIGNTIYF
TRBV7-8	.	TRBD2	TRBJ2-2	TGTGCCAGCAGCTCTGTGACTAGCGGAATCAAGGCCGGGGAGCTGTTTTTT	CASSSVTSGIKAGELFF
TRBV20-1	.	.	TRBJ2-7	TGCAGTGCTCCCCATCATCGAGAGGGTCCAGGCTACGAGCAGTACTTC	CSAPHHREGPGYEQYF
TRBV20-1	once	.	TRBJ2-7	TGCAGTGCTAGAGATTATGGACTATTATCCTACGAGCAGTACTTC	CSARDYGLLSYEQYF
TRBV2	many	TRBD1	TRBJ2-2	TGTGCCAGCAGTGGACAGGGGGCTCTGATCACCGGGGAGCTGTTTTTT	CASSGQGALITGELFF
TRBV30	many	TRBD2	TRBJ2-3	TGTGCCTGGAGTGTACTTAGCGGGGTTTCAGATACGCAGTATTTT	CAWSVLSGVSDTQYF
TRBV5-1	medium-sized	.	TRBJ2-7	TGCGCCAGCAGCCGGGACAACTACGAGCAGTACTTC	CASSRDNYEQYF